The clone carrying this TCR beta chain was counted only a few times. What it binds is unknown. The sample belongs to a study of T-cell reconstitution after alpha-beta-depleted transplantation in children. Findings and caveats of the study: Expanded graft clones, several hundred of them, were reportedly the source of alpha-beta T cells about two months after transplant. From newly produced T cells came most of the T-cell counts and diversity one year after transplant. Surviving thymic progenitors and recipient T cells were the source of high TCRbeta diversity at day 60 in some patients.

The authors prepared the TCRbeta library with unique molecular identifiers. Each CDR3 protein gets one entry after TCRdb re-called the PCR reads with MiXCR. The sample holds hundreds of thousands of distinct CDR3 sequences, 20% to 25% seen once. The CDR3 has 13 amino acids. Sequenced here: PBMCs, mostly from graft donor cells, sampled 360 days after TCRalphabeta/CD19-depleted stem cell transplant. This sequence was found in a boy less than two years old who had a stem cell transplant for acute myeloid leukemia, so the T cells may come from the graft donor. This sequence joins TRBV21-1 and TRBJ1-5. TRBV21-1 is deemed a pseudogene. The CDR3 DNA reads as TGTGCCAGCAGCCCATGGGAGGGACAGCCCCAGCATTTT. Translated: CASSPWEGQPQHF.